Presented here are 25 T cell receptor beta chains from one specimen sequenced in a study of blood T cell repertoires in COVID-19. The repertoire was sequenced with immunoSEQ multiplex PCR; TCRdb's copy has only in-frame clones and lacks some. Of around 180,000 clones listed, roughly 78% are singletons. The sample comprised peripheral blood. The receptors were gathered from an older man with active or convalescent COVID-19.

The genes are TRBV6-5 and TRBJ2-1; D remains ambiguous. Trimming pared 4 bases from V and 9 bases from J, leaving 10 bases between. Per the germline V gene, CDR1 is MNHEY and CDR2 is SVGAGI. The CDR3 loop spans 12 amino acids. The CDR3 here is CASSSVISEQFF. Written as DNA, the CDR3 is TGTGCCAGCAGTTCAGTGATATCTGAGCAGTTCTTC.

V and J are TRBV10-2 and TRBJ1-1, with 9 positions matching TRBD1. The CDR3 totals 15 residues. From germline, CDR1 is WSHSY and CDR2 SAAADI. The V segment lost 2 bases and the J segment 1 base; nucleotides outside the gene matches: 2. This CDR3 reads CASSEQGQGNTEAFF. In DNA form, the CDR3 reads TGCGCCAGCAGTGAGCAGGGACAGGGGAACACTGAAGCTTTCTTT.

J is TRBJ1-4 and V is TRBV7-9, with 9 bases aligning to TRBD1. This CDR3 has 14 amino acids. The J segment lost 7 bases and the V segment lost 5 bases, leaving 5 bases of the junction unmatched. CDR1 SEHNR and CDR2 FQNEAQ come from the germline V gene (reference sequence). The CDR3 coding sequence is TGTGCCAGCAGCCGAGGACAGGGGAGTGAAAAACTGTTTTTT. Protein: CASSRGQGSEKLFF.

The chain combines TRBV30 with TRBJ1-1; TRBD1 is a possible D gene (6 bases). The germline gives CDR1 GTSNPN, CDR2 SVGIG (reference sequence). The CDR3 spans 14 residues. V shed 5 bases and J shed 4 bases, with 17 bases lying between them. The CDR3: CAWQLGRGFTEAFF. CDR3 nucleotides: TGTGCCTGGCAATTAGGGAGGGGGTTCACTGAAGCTTTCTTT.

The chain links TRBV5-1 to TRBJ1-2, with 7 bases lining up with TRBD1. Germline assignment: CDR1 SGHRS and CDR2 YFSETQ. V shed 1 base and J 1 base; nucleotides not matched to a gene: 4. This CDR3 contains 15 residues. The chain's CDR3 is CASSLQGEHNYGYTF. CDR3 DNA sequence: TGCGCCAGCAGCTTGCAGGGGGAGCATAACTATGGCTACACCTTC. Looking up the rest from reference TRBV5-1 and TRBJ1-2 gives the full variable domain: KAGVTQTPRYLIKTRGQQVTLSCSPISGHRSVSWYQQTPGQGLQFLFEYFSETQRNKGNFPGRFSGRQFSNSRSEMNVSTLELGDSALYLCASSLQGEHNYGYTFGSGTRLTVV.

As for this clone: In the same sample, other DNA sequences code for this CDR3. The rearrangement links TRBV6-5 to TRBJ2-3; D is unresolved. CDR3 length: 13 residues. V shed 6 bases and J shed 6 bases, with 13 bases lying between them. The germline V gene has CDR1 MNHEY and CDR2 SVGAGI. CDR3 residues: CASSHRPGDTQYF. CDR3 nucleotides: TGTGCCAGCAGCCATAGACCCGGGGATACGCAGTATTTT.

The CDR3 is CASIPGQGSPEAFF. CDR3 nucleotides: TGTGCCAGCATCCCGGGACAGGGGTCCCCTGAAGCTTTCTTT. The chain links TRBV6-6 to TRBJ1-1, with TRBD1 identical over 10 bases. Germline CDR1 reads MNHNY; CDR2 reads SVGAGI (reference sequence). The junction had 8 bases not matched to a gene; V was cut back by 7 bases and J by 6 bases. CDR3 size: 14 residues.

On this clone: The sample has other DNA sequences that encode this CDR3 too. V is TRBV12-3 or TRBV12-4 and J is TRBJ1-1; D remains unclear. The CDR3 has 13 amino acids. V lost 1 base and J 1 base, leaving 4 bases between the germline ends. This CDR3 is CASSLERNTEAFF. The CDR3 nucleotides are TGTGCCAGCAGTTTAGAGAGGAACACTGAAGCTTTCTTT.

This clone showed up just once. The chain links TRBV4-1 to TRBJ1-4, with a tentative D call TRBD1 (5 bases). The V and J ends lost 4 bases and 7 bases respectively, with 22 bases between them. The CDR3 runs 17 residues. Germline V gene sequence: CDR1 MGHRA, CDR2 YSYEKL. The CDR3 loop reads CASSPTPGEVVSEKLFF. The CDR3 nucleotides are TGCGCCAGCAGCCCTACTCCGGGGGAAGTTGTTAGTGAAAAACTGTTTTTT.

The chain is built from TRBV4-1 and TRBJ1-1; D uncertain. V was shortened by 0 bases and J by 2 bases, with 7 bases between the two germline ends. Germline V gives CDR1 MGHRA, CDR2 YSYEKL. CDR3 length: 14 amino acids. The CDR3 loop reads CASSQDKSNTEAFF. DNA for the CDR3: TGCGCCAGCAGCCAAGATAAATCTAACACTGAAGCTTTCTTT.

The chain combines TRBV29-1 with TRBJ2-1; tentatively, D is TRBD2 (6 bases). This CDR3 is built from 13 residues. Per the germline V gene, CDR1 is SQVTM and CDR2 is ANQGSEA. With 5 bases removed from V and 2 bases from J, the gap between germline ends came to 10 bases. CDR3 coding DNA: TGCAGCGTTCCGGGGGAACCCTACAATGAGCAGTTCTTC. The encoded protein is CSVPGEPYNEQFF.

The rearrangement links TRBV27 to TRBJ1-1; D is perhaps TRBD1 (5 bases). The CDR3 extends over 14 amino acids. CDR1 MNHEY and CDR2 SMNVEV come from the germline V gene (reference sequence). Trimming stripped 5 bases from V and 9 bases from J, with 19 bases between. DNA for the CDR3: TGTGCCAGCAGTCCCCTCCAGGGTGGTCGCAAAGCTTTCTTT. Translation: CASSPLQGGRKAFF.

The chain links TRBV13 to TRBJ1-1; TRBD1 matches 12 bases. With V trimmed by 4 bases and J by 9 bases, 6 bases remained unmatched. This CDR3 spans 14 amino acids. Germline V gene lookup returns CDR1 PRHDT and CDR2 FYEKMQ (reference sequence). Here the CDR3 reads CASSWGTGGFKAFF. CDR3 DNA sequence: TGTGCCAGCAGCTGGGGGACAGGGGGCTTTAAAGCTTTCTTT. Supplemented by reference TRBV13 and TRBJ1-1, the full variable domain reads AAGVIQSPRHLIKEKRETATLKCYPIPRHDTVYWYQQGPGQDPQFLISFYEKMQSDKGSIPDRFSAQQFSDYHSELNMSSLELGDSALYFCASSWGTGGFKAFFGQGTRLTVV.

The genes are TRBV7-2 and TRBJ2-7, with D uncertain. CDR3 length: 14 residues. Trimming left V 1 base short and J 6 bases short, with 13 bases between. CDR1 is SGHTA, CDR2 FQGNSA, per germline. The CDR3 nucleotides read TGTGCCAGCAGCTTAGGCCCGAGAAACGGCGAGCAGTACTTC. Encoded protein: CASSLGPRNGEQYF.

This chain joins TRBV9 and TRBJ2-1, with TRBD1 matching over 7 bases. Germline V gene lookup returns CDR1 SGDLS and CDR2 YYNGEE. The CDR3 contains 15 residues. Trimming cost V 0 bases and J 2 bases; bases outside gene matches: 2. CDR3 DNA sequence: TGTGCCAGCAGCGTAGGTGGACAGGCCTACAATGAGCAGTTCTTC. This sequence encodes CASSVGGQAYNEQFF.

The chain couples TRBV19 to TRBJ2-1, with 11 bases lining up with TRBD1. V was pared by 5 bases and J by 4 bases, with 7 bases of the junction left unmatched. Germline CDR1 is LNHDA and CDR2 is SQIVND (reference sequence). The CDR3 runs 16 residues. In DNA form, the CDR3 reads TGTGCCAGTAGTGACCCCGGGGACAGGGGGTACAATGAGCAGTTCTTC. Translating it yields CASSDPGDRGYNEQFF.

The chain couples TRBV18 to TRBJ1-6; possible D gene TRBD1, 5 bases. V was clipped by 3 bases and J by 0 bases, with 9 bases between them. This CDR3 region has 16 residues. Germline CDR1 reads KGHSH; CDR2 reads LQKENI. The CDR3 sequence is CASSPRDSSYNSPLHF. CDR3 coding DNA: TGTGCCAGCTCACCCAGGGATAGCTCCTATAATTCACCCCTCCACTTT.

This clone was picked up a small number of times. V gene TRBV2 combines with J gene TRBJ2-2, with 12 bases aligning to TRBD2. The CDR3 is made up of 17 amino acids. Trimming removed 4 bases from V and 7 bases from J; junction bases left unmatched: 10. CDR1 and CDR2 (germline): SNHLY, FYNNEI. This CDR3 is CASSALRLAGEGGELFF. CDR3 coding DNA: TGTGCCAGCAGTGCCCTGAGACTAGCGGGGGAGGGCGGGGAGCTGTTTTTT.

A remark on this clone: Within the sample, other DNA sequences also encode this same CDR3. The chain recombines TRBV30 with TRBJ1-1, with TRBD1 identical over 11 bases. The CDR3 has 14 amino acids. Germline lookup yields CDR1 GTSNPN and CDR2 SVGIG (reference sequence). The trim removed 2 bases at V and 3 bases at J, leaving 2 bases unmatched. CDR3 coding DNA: TGTGCCTGGAGTCGGGGACAGGGGGACACTGAAGCTTTCTTT. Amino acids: CAWSRGQGDTEAFF.

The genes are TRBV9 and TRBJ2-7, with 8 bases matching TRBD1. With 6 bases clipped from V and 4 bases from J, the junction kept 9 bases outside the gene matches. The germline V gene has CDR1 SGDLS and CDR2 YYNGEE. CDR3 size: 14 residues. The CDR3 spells CASNPQGAGYEQYF. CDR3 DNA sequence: TGTGCCAGCAACCCCCAGGGGGCTGGGTACGAGCAGTACTTC. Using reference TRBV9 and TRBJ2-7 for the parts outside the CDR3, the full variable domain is DSGVTQTPKHLITATGQRVTLRCSPRSGDLSVYWYQQSLDQGLQFLIQYYNGEERAKGNILERFSAQQFPDLHSELNLSSLELGDSALYFCASNPQGAGYEQYFGPGTRLTVT.

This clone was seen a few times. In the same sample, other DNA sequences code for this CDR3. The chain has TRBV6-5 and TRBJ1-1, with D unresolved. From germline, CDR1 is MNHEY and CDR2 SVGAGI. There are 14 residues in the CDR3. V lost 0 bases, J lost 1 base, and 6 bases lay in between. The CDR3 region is CASSYSRGNTEAFF. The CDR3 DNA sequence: TGTGCCAGCAGTTACTCACGGGGGAACACTGAAGCTTTCTTT.

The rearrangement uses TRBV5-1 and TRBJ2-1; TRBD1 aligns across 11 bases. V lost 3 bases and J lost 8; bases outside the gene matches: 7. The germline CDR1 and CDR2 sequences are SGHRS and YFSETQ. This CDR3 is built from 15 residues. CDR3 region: CASSSGTGGLDEQFF. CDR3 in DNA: TGCGCCAGCAGCTCCGGGACAGGGGGTTTAGATGAGCAGTTCTTC. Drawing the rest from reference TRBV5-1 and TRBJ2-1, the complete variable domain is KAGVTQTPRYLIKTRGQQVTLSCSPISGHRSVSWYQQTPGQGLQFLFEYFSETQRNKGNFPGRFSGRQFSNSRSEMNVSTLELGDSALYLCASSSGTGGLDEQFFGPGTRLTVL.

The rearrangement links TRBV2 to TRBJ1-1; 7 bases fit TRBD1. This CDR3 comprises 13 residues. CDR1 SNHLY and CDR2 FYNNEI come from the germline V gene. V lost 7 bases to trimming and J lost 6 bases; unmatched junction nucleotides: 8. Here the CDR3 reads CASTGNRGSEAFF. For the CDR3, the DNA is TGTGCCAGCACCGGAAACAGGGGATCTGAAGCTTTCTTT.

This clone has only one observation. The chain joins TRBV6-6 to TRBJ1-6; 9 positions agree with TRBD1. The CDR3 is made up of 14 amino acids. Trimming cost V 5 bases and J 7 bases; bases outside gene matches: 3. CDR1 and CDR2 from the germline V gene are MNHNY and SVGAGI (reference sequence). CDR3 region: CASSGQGRNSPLHF. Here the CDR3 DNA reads TGTGCCAGCAGTGGACAGGGGAGGAATTCACCCCTCCACTTT.

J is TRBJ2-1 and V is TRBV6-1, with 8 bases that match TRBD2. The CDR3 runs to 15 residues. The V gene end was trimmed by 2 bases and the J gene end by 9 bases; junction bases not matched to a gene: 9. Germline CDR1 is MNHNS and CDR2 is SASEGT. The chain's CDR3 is CASSERSGRGGEQFF. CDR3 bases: TGTGCCAGCAGTGAACGAAGCGGGAGAGGGGGTGAGCAGTTCTTC.